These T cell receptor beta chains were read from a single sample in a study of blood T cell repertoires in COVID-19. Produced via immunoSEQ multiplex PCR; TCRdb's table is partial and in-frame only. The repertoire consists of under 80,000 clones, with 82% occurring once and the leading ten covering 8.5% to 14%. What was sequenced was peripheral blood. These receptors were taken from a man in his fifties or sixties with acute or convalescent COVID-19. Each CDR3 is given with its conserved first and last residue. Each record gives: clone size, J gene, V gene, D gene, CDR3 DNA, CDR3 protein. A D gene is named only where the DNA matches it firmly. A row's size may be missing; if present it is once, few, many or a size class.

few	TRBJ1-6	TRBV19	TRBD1	TGTGCCAGTAGTATAAGGGCCCCCGGACAGGGGGCGCCGAATTCACCCCTCCACTTT	CASSIRAPGQGAPNSPLHF
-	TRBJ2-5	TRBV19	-	TGTGCCAGTAGTATGGTCGGAGAGACCCAGTACTTC	CASSMVGETQYF
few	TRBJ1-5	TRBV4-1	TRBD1	TGCGCCAGCAGCCAAGCTCAGGGGGGAGGTGGAAGTCAGCCCCAGCATTTT	CASSQAQGGGGSQPQHF
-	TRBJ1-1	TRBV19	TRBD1	TGTGCCAGTACGAACCGACCAGGGACAGGGGGCACTGAAGCTTTCTTT	CASTNRPGTGGTEAFF
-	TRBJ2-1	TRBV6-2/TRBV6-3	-	TGTGCCAGCAGTTACGCCGTAGCGGCTAGGGATGAGCAGTTCTTC	CASSYAVAARDEQFF
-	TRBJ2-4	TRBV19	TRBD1	TGTGCCACCCGACAGGGGGCGTTCGGAAACATTCAGTACTTC	CATRQGAFGNIQYF
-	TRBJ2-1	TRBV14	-	TGTGCCAGCAGCCAAGATTACCTGAGCTCCTACAATGAGCAGTTCTTC	CASSQDYLSSYNEQFF
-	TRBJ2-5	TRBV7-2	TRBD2	TGTGCCAGCAGCGGCACTAGCGGGAGGTCCCAGTACTTC	CASSGTSGRSQYF
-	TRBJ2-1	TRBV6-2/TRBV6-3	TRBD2	TGTGCCAGCAGTCAACAACCGACCCTAGCGGGAGTTCGAAATGAGCAGTTCTTC	CASSQQPTLAGVRNEQFF
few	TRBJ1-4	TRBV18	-	TGTGCCAGCTGGGACTCAGGGAAGGAAAAACTGTTTTTT	CASWDSGKEKLFF
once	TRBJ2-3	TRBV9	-	TGTGCCAGCAGCGGACACAGGAGTACGCAGTATTTT	CASSGHRSTQYF
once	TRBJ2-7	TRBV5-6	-	TGTGCCAGCAGCTTGCAGTCAGGTATGGACGAGCAGTACTTC	CASSLQSGMDEQYF
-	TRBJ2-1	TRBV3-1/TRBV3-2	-	TGTGCCAGCAGCCTGGATAGCGGACCCGGCTACAATGAGCAGTTCTTC	CASSLDSGPGYNEQFF
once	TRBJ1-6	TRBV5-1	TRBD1	TGCGCCAGCAGCGCCCCGGGGGCAGGGGGGCCCGATTCACCCCTCCACTTT	CASSAPGAGGPDSPLHF
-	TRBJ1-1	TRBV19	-	TGTGCCAGTAGTATAGGAGGGAACACTGAAGCTTTCTTT	CASSIGGNTEAFF